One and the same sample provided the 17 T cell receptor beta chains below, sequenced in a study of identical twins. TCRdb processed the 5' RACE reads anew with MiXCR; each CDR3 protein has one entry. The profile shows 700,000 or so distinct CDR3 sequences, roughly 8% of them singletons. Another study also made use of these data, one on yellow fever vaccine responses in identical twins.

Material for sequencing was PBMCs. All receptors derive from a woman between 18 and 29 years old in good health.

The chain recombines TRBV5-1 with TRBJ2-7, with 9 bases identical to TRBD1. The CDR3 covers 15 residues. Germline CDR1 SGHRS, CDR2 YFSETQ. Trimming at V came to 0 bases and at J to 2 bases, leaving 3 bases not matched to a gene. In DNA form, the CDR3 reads TGCGCCAGCAGCTTGGAACGACAGGGGGCCTACGAGCAGTACTTC. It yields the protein CASSLERQGAYEQYF. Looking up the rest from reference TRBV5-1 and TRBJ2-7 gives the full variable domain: KAGVTQTPRYLIKTRGQQVTLSCSPISGHRSVSWYQQTPGQGLQFLFEYFSETQRNKGNFPGRFSGRQFSNSRSEMNVSTLELGDSALYLCASSLERQGAYEQYFGPGTRLTVT.

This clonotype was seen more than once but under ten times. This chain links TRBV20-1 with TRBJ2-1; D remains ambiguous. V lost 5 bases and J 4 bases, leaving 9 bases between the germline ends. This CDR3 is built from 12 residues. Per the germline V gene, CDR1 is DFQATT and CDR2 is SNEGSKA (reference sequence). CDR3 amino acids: CSAHLGYNEQFF. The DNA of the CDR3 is TGCAGTGCTCATCTGGGTTACAATGAGCAGTTCTTC.

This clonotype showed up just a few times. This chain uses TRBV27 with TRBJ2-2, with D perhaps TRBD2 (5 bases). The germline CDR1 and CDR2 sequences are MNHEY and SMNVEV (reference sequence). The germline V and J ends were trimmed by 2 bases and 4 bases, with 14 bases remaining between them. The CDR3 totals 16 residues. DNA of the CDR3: TGTGCCAGCAGTTTAGGGAGAACTAGGCCCACCGGGGAGCTGTTTTTT. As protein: CASSLGRTRPTGELFF.

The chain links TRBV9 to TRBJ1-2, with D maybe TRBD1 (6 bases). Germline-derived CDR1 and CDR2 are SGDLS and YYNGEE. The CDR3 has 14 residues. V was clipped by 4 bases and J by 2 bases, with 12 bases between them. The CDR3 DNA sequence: TGTGCCAGCAGCCTCCCAAGGGGGAACTATGGCTACACCTTC. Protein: CASSLPRGNYGYTF.

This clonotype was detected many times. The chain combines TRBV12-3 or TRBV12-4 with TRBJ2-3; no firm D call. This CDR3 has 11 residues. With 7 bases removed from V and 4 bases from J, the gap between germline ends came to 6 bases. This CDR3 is CASISSDTQYF. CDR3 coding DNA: TGTGCCAGCATCAGCTCAGATACGCAGTATTTT.

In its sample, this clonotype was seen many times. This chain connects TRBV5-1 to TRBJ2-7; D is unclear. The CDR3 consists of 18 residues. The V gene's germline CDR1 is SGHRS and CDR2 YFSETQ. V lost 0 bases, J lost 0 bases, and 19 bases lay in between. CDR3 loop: CASSLDGGNTLSSYEQYF. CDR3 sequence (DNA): TGCGCCAGCAGCTTGGATGGCGGAAATACCCTTAGCTCCTACGAGCAGTACTTC.

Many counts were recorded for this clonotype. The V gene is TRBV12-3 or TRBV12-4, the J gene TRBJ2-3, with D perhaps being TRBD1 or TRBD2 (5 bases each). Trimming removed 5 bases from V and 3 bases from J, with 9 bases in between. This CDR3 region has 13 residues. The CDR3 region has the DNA TGTGCCAGCAGTGGGGGAAAGACAGATACGCAGTATTTT. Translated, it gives CASSGGKTDTQYF.

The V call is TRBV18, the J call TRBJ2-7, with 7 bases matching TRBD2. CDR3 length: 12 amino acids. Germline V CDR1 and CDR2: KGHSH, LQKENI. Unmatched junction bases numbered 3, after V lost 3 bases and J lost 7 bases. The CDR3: CASSPRGEEQYF. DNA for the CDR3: TGTGCCAGCTCACCCCGGGGGGAAGAGCAGTACTTC.

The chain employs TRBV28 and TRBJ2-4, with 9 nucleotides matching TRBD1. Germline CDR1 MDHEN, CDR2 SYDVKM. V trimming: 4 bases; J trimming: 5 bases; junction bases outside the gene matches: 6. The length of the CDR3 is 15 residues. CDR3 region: CASSWIYRGQNIQYF. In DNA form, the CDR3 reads TGTGCCAGCAGTTGGATATACAGGGGGCAAAACATTCAGTACTTC.

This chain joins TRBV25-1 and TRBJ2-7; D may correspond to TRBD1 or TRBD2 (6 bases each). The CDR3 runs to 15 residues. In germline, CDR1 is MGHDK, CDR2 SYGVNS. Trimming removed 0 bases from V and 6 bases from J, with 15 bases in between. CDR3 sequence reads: CASSEYGGRMGEQYF. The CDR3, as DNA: TGTGCCAGCAGTGAATATGGGGGGCGTATGGGCGAGCAGTACTTC.

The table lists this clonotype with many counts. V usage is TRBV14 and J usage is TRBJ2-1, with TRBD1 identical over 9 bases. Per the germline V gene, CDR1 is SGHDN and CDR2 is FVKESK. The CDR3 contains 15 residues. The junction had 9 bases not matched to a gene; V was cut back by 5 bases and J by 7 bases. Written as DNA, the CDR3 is TGTGCCAGCAGCGACCGGACAGGGGCCCGGAATGAGCAGTTCTTC. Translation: CASSDRTGARNEQFF.

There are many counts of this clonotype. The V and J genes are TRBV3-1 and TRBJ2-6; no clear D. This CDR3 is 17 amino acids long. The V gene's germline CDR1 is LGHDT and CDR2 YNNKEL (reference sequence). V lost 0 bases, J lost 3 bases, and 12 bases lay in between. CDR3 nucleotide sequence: TGTGCCAGCAGCCAAGAGTTTAAGGGAAATGGGGCCAACGTCCTGACTTTC. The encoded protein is CASSQEFKGNGANVLTF.

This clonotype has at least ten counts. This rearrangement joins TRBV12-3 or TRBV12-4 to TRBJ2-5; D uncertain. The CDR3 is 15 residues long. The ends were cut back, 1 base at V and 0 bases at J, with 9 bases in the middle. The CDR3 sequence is CASSLGDTNQETQYF. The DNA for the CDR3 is TGTGCCAGCAGTTTAGGAGACACCAACCAAGAGACCCAGTACTTC.

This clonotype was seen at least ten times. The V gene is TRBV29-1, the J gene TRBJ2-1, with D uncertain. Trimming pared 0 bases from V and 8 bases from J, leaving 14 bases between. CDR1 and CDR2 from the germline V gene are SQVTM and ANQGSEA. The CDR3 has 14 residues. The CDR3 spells CSVEDEPRVHEQFF. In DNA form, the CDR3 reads TGCAGCGTTGAAGACGAACCTAGGGTCCATGAGCAGTTCTTC.

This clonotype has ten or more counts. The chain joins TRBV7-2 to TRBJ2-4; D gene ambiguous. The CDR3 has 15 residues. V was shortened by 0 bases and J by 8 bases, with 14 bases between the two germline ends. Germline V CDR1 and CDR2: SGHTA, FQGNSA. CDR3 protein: CASSLARGLGDIQYF. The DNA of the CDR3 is TGTGCCAGCAGCTTAGCACGAGGCTTAGGAGACATTCAGTACTTC.

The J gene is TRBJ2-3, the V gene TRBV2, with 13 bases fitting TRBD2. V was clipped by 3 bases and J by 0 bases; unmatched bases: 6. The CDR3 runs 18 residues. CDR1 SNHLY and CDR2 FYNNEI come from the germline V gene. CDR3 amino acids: CASSEFWTSGGSTDTQYF. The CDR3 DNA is TGTGCCAGCAGTGAGTTTTGGACTAGCGGGGGAAGCACAGATACGCAGTATTTT.

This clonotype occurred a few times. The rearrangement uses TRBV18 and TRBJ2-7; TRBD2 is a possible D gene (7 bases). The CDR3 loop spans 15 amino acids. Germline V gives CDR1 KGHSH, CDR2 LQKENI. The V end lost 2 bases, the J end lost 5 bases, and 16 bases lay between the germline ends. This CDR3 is CASSPFGRGGNEQYF. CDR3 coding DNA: TGTGCCAGCTCACCATTCGGCAGGGGAGGGAACGAGCAGTACTTC.